The table lists the clone carrying this T cell receptor beta chain with a few counts. The source of the sample is a study of cytomegalovirus exposure and HLA in healthy donors. Study as a whole: Of around 400 genotyped donors, roughly 80% grouped in the Caucasian-associated ancestry cluster.

CDR1 and CDR2 from the germline V gene are SEHNR and FQNEAQ (reference sequence). V was clipped by 5 bases and J by 3 bases; unmatched bases: 9. The CDR3 sequence is 16 residues long. 13 Jbeta primers and 60 Vbeta primers were used for the PCR. The method was immunoSEQ multiplex PCR; TCRdb's version includes in-frame clones alone and lacks a portion of them. Altogether about 120,000 clones are present, over 65% being singletons, with the ten largest covering roughly 2.5%. Sequencing was carried out using PBMCs. This chain links TRBV7-9 with TRBJ2-2, with 7 bases that match TRBD1. This TCR derives from a woman aged 40 to 49 in good health and CMV-seropositive. This chain's CDR3 is CASSRQGRSDTGELFF. Here the CDR3 DNA reads TGTGCCAGCAGCCGACAGGGCCGGTCGGACACCGGGGAGCTGTTTTTT.